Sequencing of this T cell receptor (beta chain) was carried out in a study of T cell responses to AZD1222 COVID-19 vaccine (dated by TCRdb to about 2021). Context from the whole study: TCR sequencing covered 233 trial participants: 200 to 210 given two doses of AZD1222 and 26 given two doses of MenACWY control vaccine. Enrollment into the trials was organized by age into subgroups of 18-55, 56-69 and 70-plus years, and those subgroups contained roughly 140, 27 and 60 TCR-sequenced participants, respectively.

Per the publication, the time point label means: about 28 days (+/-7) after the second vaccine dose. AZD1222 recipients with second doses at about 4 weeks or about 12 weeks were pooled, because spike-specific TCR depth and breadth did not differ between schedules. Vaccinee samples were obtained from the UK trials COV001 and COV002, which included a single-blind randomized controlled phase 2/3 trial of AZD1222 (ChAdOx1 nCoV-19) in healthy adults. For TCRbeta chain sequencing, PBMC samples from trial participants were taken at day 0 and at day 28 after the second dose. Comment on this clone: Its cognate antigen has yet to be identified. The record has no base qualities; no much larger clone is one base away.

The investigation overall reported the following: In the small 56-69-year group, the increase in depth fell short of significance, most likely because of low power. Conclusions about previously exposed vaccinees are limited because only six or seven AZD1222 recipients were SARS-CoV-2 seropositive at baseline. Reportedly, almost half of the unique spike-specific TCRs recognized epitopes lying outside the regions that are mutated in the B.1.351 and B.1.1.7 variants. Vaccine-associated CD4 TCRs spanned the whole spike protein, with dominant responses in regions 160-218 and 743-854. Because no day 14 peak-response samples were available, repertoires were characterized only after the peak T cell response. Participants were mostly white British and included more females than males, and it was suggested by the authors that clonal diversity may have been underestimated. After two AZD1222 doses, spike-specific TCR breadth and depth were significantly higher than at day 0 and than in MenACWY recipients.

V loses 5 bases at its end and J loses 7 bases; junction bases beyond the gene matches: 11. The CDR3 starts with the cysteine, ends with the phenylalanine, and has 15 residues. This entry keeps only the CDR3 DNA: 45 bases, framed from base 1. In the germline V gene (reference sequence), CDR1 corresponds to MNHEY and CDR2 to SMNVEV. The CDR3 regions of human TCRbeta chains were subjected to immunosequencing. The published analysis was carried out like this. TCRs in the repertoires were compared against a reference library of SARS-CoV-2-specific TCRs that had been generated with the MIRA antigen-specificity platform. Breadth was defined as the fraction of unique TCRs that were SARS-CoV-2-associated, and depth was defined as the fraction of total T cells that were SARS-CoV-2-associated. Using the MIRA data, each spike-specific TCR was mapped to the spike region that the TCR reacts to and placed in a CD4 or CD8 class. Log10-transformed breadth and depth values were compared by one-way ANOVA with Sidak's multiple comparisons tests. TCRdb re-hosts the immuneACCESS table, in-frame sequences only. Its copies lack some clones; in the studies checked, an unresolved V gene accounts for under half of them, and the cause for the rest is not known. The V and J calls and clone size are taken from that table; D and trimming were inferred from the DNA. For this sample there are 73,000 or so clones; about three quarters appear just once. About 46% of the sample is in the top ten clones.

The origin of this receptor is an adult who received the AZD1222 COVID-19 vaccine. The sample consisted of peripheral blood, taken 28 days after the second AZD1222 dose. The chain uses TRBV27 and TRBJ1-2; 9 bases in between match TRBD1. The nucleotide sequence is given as TGTGCCAGCAGTGCCGGCGGGACAGGGCAACTTGGCTACACCTTC. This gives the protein CASSAGGTGQLGYTF.